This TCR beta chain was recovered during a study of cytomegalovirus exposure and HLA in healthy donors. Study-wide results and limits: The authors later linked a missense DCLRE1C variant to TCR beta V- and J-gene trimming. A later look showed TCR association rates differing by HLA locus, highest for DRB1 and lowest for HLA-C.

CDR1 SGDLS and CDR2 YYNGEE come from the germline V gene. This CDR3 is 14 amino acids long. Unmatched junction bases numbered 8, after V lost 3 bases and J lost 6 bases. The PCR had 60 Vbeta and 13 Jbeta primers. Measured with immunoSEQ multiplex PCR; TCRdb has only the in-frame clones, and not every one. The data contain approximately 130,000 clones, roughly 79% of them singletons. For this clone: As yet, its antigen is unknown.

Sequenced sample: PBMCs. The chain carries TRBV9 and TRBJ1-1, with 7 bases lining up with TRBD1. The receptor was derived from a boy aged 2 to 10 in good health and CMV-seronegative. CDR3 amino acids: CASSGLDRDAEAFF. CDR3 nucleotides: TGTGCCAGCAGCGGCCTCGACAGGGACGCTGAAGCTTTCTTT.